This T cell receptor beta chain originates from a study of shared clonotypes between healthy human individuals. Study-level points and caveats: The study sampled only blood, and tissue repertoires likely differ.

CD4+ cells were split into CD45RA+ naive and CD45RA-negative memory subsets. Points on this clone: Its antigen is as yet unknown.

The CDR3 contains 14 residues. CDR1 and CDR2 from the germline V gene are SNHLY and FYNNEI. The V and J ends lost 6 bases and 1 base respectively, with 12 bases between them. TCRdb keeps only in-frame clones here, not all; method: immunoSEQ multiplex PCR. Altogether about 2.3 million clones are present, 90% to 95% being singletons, with the ten largest covering about 0.41%. The receptor comes from a man younger than 35 in good health. Some clones in this sample may be carry-over from other donors' samples. The source material was naive CD4+ T cells from PBMCs. Subset meaning: CD45RA+ positively selected. The chain carries TRBV2 and TRBJ1-1, with D perhaps TRBD1 (5 bases). CDR3 sequence reads: CASSATTGNTEAFF. The CDR3 nucleotides are TGTGCCAGCAGCGCAACCACAGGGAACACTGAAGCTTTCTTT.